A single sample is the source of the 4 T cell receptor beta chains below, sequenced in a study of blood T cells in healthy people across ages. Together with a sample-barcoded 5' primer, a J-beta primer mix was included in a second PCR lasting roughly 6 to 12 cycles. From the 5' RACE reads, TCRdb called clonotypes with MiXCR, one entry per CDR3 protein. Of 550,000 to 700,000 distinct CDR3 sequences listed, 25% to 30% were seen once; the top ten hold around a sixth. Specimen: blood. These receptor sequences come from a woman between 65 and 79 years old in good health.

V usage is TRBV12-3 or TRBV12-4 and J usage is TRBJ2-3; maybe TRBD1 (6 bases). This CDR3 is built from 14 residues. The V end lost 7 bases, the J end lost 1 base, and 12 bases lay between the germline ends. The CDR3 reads CASTLRTGTDTQYF. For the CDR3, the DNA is TGTGCCAGCACCCTTAGGACAGGCACAGATACGCAGTATTTT.

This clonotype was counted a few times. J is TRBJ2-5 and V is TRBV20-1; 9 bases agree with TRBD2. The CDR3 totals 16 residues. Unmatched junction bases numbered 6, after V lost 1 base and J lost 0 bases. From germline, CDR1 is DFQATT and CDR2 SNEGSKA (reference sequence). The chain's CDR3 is CSARGDSGGYQETQYF. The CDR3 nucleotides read TGCAGTGCTAGAGGAGATAGCGGGGGCTACCAAGAGACCCAGTACTTC.

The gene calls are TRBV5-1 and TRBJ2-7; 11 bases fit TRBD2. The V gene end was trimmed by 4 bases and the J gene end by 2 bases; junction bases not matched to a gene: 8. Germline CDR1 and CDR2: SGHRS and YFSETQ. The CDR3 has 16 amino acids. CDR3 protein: CASSTTSGGPTYEQYF. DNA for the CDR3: TGCGCCAGCAGCACCACTAGCGGGGGCCCTACCTACGAGCAGTACTTC.

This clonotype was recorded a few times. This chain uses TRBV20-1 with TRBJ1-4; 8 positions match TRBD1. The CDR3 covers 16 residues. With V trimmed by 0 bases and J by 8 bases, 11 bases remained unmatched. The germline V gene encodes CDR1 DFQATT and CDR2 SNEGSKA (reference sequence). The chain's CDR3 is CSARDPSGQAMEKLFF. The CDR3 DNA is TGCAGTGCTAGAGACCCCTCGGGACAGGCGATGGAAAAACTGTTTTTT.